This T cell receptor (beta chain) was profiled in a study of chemoradiotherapy in HPV16-positive cancers. Whole-study context: A couple of HPV16-positive patients' cells yielded candidate HPV-specific clones and common motifs.

TCRdb's table, derived via immunoSEQ multiplex PCR, lists solely in-frame clones and lacks some. This sample has 40,000 to 65,000 clones; around 90% occur once, and the top ten carry around 3.3%. CDR1 and CDR2 from the germline V gene are MNHNS and SASEGT. Trimming pared 6 bases from V and 6 bases from J, leaving 8 bases between. This CDR3 is built from 11 residues. Samples were taken several times over chemoradiotherapy. V is TRBV6-1 and J is TRBJ1-1; D gene uncertain. Sequences were derived from blood, sampled from a patient who underwent chemoradiotherapy. The clonotype originates from a human donor with HPV-associated anogenital cancer. Here the CDR3 reads CASRSGPEAFF. CDR3 DNA sequence: TGTGCCAGCAGATCGGGCCCTGAAGCTTTCTTT.